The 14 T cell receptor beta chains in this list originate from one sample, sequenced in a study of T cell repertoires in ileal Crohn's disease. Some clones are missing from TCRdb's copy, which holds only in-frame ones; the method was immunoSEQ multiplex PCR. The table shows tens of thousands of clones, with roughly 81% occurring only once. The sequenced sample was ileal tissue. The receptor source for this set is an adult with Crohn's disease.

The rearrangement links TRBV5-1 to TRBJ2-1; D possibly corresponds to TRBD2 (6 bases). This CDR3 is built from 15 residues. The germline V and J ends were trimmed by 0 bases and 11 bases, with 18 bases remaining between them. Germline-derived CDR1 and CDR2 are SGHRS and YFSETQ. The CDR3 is CASSLGPSLGGKQFF. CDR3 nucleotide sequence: TGCGCCAGCAGCTTGGGCCCAAGCCTGGGAGGAAAGCAGTTCTTC.

CDR3 DNA sequence: TGTGCCAGCAGCGGGATGGACAGGGGTTATGGAAACACCATATATTTT. This codes for CASSGMDRGYGNTIYF. The chain uses TRBV11-2 and TRBJ1-3; 9 bases line up with TRBD1. The germline V gene encodes CDR1 SGHAT and CDR2 FQNNGV. The CDR3 is made up of 16 amino acids. V lost 5 bases, J lost 3 bases, and 8 bases stayed unmatched.

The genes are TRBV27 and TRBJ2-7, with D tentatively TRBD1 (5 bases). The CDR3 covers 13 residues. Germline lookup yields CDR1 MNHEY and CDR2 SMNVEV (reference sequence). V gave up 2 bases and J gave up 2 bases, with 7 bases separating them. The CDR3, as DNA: TGTGCCAGCAGTTTAGGGGCCCCCTACGAGCAGTACTTC. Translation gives CASSLGAPYEQYF.

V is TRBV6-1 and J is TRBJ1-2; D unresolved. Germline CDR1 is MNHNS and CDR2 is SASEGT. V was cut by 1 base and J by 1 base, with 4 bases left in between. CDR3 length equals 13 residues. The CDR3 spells CASSEVLNYGYTF. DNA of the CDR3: TGTGCCAGCAGTGAAGTCCTTAACTATGGCTACACCTTC.

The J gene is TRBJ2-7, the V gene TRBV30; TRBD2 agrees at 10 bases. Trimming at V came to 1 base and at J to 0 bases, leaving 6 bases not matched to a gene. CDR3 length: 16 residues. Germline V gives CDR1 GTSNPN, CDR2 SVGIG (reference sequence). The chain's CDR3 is CAWSALKRGGSYEQYF. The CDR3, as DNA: TGTGCCTGGAGTGCGCTTAAGCGGGGGGGCTCCTACGAGCAGTACTTC.

This CDR3 reads CASSHGGQTLGELFF. CDR3 nucleotides: TGCGCCAGCAGCCACGGGGGACAGACCCTCGGGGAGCTGTTTTTT. The genes are TRBV4-3 and TRBJ2-2; D is possibly TRBD1 (7 bases). V gave up 3 bases and J gave up 7 bases, with 15 bases separating them. The CDR3 consists of 15 residues. Germline loops: CDR1 LGHNA, CDR2 YSLEER.

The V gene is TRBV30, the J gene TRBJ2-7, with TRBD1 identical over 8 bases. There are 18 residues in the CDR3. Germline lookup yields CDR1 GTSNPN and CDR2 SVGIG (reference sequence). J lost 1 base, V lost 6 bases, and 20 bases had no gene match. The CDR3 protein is CACRAAGGVWRVSYEQYF. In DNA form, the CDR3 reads TGTGCCTGTAGGGCCGCAGGGGGCGTTTGGAGGGTGTCCTACGAGCAGTACTTC.

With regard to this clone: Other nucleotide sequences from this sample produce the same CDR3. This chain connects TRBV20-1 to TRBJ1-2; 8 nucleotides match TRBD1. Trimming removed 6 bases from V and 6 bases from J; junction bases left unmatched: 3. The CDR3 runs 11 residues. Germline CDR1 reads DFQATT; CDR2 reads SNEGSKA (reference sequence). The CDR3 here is CSAEDRDGYTF. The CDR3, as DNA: TGCAGTGCCGAGGACAGGGATGGCTACACCTTC.

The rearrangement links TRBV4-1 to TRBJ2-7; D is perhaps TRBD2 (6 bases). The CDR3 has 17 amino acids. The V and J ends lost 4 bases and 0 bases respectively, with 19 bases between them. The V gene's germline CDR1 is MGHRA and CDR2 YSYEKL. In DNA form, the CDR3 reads TGCGCCAGCAGCCCGCGGGAAAACGGGTGGAACTCCTACGAGCAGTACTTC. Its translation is CASSPRENGWNSYEQYF.

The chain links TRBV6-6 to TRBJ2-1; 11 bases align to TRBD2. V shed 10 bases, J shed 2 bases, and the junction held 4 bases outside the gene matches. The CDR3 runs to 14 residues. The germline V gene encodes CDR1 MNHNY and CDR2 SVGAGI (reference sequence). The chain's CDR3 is CATSSGGTYNEQFF. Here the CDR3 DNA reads TGTGCCACCTCTAGCGGGGGGACCTACAATGAGCAGTTCTTC.

CDR3 DNA: TGCAGCGCCGTTAAGTGGGAGGGGTACGAGCAGTACTTC. Its translation is CSAVKWEGYEQYF. V gene TRBV29-1 combines with J gene TRBJ2-7; TRBD2 matches at 7 bases. Trimming took 7 bases from V and 4 from J; bases not matched to a gene: 10. Germline CDR1 and CDR2: SQVTM and ANQGSEA. The CDR3 runs to 13 residues.

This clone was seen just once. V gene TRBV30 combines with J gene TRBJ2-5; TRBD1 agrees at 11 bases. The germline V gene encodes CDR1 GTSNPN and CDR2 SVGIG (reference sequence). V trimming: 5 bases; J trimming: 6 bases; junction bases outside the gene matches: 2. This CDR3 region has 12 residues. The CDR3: CAWGTGGKTQYF. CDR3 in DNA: TGTGCCTGGGGGACAGGGGGGAAGACCCAGTACTTC.

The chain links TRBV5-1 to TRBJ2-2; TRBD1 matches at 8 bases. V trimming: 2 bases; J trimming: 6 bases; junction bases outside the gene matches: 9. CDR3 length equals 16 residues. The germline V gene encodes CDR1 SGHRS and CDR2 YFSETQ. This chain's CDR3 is CASSFYEGTGPGELFF. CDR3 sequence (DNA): TGCGCCAGCAGCTTTTACGAGGGGACAGGCCCCGGGGAGCTGTTTTTT.

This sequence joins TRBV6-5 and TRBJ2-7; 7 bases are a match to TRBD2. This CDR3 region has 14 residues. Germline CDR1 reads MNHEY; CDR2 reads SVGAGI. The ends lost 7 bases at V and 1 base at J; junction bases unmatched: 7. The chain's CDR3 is CASKASGNSYEQYF. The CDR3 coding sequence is TGTGCCAGCAAGGCTAGCGGTAATTCCTACGAGCAGTACTTC.